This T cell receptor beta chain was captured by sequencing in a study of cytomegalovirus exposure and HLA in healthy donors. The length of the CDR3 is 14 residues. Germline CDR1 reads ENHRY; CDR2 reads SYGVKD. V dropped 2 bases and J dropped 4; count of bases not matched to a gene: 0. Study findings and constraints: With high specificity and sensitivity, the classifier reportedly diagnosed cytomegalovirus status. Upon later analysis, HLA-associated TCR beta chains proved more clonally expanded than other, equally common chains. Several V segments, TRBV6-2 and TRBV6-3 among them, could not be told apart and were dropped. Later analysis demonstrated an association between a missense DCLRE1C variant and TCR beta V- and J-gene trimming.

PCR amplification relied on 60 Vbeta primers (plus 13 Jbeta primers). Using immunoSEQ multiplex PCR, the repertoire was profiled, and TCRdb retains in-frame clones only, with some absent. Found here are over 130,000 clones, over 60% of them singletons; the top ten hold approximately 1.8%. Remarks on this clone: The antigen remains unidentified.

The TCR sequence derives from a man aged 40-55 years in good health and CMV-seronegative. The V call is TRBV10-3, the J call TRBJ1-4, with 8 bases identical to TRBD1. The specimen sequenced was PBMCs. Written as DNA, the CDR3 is TGTGCCATCAGTGAGGGACAGGGTAATGAAAAACTGTTTTTT. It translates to CAISEGQGNEKLFF.